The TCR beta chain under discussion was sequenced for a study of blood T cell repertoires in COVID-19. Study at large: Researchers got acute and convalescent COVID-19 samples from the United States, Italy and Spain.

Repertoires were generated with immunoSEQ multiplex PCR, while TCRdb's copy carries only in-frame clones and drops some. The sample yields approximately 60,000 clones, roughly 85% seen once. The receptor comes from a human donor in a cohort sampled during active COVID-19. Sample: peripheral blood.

This CDR3 is CASSRSSSETQYF. The CDR3 nucleotides read TGTGCCAGCAGCCGGAGTAGCTCCGAGACCCAGTACTTC. The rearrangement links TRBV7-3 to TRBJ2-5; unclear D gene. The CDR3 is made up of 13 amino acids. The germline V and J ends were trimmed by 5 bases and 5 bases, with 12 bases remaining between them. Germline loops: CDR1 SGHTA, CDR2 FQGTGA.